This T cell receptor beta chain was documented in a study of shared clonotypes between healthy human individuals. The V gene's germline CDR1 is SNHLY and CDR2 FYNNEI. The CDR3 contains 14 residues. Trimming took off 3 bases at V and 10 bases at J, with 16 bases between the two ends. Only in-frame clones appear in the TCRdb table, and some are missing; sequencing was by immunoSEQ multiplex PCR. The table records roughly 2.5 million clones, about 92% of them present only once. The source of this sequence is a young man in good health. The sequencing input was naive CD4+ T cells sorted from blood. Noted subset: CD45RA+ positively selected. V and J are TRBV2 and TRBJ2-1; possibly TRBD1 for D (5 bases). The CDR3 loop is CASSDWGSRQEQFF. The CDR3 DNA reads as TGTGCCAGCAGTGATTGGGGATCTAGACAGGAGCAGTTCTTC.